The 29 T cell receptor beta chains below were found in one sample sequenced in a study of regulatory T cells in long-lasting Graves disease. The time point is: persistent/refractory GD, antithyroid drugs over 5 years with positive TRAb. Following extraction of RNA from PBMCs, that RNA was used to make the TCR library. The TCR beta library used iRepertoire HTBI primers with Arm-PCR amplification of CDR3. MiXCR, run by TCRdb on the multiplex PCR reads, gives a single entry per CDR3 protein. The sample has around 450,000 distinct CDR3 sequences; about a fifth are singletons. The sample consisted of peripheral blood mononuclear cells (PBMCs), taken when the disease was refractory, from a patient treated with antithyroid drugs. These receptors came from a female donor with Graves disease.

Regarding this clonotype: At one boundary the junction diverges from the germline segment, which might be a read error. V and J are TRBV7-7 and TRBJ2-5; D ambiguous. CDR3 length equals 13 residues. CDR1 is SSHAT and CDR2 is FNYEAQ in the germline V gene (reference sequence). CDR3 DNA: TGTGCTAGCAGCTTAGGAATGAAAGAGACCCAGTACTTC. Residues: CASSLGMKETQYF.

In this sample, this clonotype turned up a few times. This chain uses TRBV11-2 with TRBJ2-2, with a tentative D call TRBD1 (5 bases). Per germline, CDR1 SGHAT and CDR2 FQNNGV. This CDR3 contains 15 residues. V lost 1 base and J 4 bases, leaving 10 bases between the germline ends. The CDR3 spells CASSLVLGPTGELFF. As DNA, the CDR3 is TGTGCCAGCAGCTTAGTATTGGGGCCCACCGGGGAGCTGTTTTTT. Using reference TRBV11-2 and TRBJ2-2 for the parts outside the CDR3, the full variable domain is EAGVAQSPRYKIIEKRQSVAFWCNPISGHATLYWYQQILGQGPKLLIQFQNNGVVDDSQLPKDRFSAERLKGVDSTLKIQPAKLEDSAVYLCASSLVLGPTGELFFGEGSRLTVL.

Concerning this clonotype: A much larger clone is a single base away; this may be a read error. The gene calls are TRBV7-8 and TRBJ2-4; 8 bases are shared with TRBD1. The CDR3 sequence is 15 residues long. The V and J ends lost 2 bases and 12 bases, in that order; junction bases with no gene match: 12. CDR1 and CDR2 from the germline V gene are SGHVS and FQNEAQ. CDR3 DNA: TGTGCCAGCAGCTTACCCCGGACAGGGCCGCACACTCAGTACTTC. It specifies CASSLPRTGPHTQYF.

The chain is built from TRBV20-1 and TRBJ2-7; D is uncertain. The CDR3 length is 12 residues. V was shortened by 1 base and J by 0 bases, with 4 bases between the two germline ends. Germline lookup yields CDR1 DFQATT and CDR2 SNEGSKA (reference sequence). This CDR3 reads CSARAPSYEQYF. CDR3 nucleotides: TGCAGTGCTAGAGCCCCCTCCTACGAGCAGTACTTC.

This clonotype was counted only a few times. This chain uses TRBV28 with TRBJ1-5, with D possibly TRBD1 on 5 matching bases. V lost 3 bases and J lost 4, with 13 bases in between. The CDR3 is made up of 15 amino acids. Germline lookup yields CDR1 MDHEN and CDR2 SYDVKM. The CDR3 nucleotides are TGTGCCAGCAGTTTTCGGGGGGAAATAAATCAGCCCCAGCATTTT. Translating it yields CASSFRGEINQPQHF.

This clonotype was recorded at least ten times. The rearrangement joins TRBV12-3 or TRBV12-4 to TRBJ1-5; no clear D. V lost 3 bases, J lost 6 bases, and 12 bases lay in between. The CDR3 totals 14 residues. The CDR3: CASSLGRRAQPQHF. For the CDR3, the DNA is TGTGCCAGCAGTTTGGGCAGGAGGGCTCAGCCCCAGCATTTT.

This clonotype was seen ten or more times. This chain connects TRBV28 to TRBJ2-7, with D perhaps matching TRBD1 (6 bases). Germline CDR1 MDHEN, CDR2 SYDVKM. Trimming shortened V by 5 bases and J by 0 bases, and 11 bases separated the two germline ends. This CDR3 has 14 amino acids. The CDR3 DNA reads TGTGCCAGCAGTCCAGACAGGATCTCCTACGAGCAGTACTTC. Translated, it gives CASSPDRISYEQYF. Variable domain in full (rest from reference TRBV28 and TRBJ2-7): DVKVTQSSRYLVKRTGEKVFLECVQDMDHENMFWYRQDPGLGLRLIYFSYDVKMKEKGDIPEGYSVSREKKERFSLILESASTNQTSMYLCASSPDRISYEQYFGPGTRLTVT.

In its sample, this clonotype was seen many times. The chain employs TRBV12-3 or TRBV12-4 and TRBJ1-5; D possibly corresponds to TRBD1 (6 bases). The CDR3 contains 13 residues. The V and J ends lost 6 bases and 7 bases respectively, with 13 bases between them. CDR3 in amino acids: CASSRGQEQPQHF. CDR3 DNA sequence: TGTGCCAGCAGCCGGGGACAAGAGCAGCCCCAGCATTTT.

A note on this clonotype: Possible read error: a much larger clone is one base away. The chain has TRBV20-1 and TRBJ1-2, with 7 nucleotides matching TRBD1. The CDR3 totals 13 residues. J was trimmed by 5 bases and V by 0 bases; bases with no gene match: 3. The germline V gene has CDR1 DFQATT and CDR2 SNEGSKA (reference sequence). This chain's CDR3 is CSAREPGGYGYTF. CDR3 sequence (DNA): TGCAGTGCTAGAGAGCCAGGGGGGTATGGCTACACCTTC.

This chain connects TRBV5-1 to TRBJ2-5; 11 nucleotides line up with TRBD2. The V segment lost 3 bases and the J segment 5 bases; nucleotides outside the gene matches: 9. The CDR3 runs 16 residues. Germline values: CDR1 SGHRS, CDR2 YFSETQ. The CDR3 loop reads CASSSGASGRMETQYF. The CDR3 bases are TGCGCCAGCAGCTCAGGGGCTAGCGGGAGGATGGAGACCCAGTACTTC.

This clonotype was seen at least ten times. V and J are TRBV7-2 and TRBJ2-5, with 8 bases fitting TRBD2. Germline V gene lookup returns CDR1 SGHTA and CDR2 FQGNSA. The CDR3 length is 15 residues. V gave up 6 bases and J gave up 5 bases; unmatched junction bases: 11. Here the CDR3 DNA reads TGTGCCAGCAGATGGGAGGGACTAGGATGGGAGACCCAGTACTTC. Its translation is CASRWEGLGWETQYF.

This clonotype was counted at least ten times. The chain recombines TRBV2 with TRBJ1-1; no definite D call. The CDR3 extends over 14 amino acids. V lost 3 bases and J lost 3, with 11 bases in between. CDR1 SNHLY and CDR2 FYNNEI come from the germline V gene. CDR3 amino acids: CASSETDFYTEAFF. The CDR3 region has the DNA TGTGCCAGCAGTGAGACGGATTTTTACACTGAAGCTTTCTTT.

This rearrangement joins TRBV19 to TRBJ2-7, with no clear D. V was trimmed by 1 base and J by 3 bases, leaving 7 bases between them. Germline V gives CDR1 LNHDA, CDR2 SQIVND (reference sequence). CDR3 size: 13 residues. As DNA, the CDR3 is TGTGCCAGTAGTATAGGAGTAGACTACGAGCAGTACTTC. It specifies CASSIGVDYEQYF.

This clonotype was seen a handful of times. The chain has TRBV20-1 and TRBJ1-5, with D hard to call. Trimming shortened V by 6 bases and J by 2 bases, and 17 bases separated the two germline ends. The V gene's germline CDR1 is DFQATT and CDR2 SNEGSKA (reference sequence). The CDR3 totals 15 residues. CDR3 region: CSALREGIGNQPQHF. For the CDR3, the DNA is TGCAGTGCCCTCCGGGAGGGAATAGGCAATCAGCCCCAGCATTTT.

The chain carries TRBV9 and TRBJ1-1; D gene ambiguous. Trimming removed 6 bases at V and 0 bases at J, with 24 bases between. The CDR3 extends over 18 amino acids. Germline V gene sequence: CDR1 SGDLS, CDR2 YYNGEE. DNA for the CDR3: TGTGCCAGCATTACCCTTAGACCGGCCGTCTACATGAACACTGAAGCTTTCTTT. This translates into CASITLRPAVYMNTEAFF.

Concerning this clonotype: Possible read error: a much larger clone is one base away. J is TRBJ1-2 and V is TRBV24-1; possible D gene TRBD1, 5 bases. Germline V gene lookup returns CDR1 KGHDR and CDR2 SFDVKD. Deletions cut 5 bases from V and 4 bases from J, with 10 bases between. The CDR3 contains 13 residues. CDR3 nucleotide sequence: TGTGCCACCAGTGGCCAGGGCCGCTATGGCTACACCTTC. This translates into CATSGQGRYGYTF.

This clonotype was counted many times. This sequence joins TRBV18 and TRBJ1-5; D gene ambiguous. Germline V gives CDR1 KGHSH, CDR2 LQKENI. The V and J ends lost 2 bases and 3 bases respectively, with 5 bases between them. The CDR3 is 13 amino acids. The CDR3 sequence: CASSPGANQPQHF. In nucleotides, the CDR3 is TGTGCCAGCTCACCAGGAGCCAATCAGCCCCAGCATTTT.

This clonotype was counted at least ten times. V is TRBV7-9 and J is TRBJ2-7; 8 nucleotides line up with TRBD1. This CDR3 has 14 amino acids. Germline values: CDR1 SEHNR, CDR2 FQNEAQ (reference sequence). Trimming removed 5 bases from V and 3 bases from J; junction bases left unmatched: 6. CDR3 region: CASSIRDRIYEQYF. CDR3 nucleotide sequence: TGTGCCAGCAGCATCCGGGACAGGATCTACGAGCAGTACTTC.

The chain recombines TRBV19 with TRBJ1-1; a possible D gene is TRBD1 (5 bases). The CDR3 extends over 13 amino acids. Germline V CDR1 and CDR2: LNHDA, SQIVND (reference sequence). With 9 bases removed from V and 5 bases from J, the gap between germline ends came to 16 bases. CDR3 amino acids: CASIPGRGTEAFF. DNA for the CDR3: TGTGCCAGCATCCCAGGTAGGGGTACTGAAGCTTTCTTT.

The CDR3 DNA sequence: TGTGCCAGCAGCTCCAAACAGGGCGCTAACTATGGCTACACCTTC. Its protein product is CASSSKQGANYGYTF. This chain uses TRBV9 with TRBJ1-2, with D tentatively TRBD1 (6 bases). V gave up 4 bases and J gave up 0 bases, with 13 bases separating them. Germline CDR1 is SGDLS and CDR2 is YYNGEE. The CDR3 length is 15 residues.

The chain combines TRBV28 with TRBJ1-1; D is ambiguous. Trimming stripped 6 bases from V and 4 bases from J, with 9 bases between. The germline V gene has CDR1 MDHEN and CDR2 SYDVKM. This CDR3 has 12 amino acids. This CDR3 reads CASRRAGTEAFF. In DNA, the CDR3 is TGTGCCAGCAGGCGAGCGGGCACTGAAGCTTTCTTT.

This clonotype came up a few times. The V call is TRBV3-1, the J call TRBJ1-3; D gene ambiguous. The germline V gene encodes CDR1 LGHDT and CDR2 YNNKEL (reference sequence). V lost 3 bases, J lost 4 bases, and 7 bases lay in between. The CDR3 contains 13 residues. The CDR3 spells CASSQGWGNTIYF. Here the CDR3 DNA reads TGTGCCAGCAGCCAGGGGTGGGGAAACACCATATATTTT. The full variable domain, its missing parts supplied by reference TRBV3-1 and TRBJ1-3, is DTAVSQTPKYLVTQMGNDKSIKCEQNLGHDTMYWYKQDSKKFLKIMFSYNNKELIINETVPNRFSPKSPDKAHLNLHINSLELGDSAVYFCASSQGWGNTIYFGEGSWLTVV.

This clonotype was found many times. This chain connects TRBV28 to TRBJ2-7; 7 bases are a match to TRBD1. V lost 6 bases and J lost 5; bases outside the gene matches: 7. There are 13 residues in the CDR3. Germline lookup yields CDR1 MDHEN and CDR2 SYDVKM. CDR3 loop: CASRTGGQDEQYF. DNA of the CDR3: TGTGCCAGCAGGACCGGCGGACAGGACGAGCAGTACTTC.

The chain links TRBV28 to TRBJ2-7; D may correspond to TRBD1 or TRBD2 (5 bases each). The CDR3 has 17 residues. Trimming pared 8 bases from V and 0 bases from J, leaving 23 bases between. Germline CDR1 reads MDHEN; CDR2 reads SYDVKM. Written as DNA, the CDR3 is TGTGCCAGCTCACCGTCCATGGGGACGGAGAGCTCCTACGAGCAGTACTTC. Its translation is CASSPSMGTESSYEQYF.

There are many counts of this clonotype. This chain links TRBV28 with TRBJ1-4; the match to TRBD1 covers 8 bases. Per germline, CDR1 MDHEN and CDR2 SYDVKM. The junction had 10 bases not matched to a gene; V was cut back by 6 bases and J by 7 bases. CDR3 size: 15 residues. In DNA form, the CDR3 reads TGTGCCAGCAGCCGCCGGACAGGGACCACTGAAAAACTGTTTTTT. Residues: CASSRRTGTTEKLFF.

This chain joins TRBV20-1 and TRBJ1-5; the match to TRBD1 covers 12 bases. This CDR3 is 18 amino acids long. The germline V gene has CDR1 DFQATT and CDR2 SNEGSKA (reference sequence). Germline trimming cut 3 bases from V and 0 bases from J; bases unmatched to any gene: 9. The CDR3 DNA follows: TGCAGTGCTAGCCCTGCGGGACAGGGGGCCATTAGCAATCAGCCCCAGCATTTT. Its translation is CSASPAGQGAISNQPQHF.

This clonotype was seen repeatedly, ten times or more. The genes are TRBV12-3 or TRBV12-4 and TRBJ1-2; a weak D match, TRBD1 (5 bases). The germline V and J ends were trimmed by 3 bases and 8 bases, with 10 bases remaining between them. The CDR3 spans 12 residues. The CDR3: CASSFGTGGYTF. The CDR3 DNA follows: TGTGCCAGCAGTTTTGGGACGGGAGGCTACACCTTC.

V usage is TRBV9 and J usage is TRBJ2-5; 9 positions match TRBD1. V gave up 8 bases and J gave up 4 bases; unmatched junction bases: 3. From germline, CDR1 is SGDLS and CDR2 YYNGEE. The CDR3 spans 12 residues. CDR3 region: CASGQGSETQYF. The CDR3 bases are TGTGCCAGTGGACAGGGGTCAGAGACCCAGTACTTC. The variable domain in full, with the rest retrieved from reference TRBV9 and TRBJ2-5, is DSGVTQTPKHLITATGQRVTLRCSPRSGDLSVYWYQQSLDQGLQFLIQYYNGEERAKGNILERFSAQQFPDLHSELNLSSLELGDSALYFCASGQGSETQYFGPGTRLLVL.

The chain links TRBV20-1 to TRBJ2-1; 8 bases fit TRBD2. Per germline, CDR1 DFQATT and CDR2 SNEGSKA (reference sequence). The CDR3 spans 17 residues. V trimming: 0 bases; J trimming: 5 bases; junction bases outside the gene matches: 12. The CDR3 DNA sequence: TGCAGTGCTAGAGATAGCGAGGAAGCGGGGGTCCACAATGAGCAGTTCTTC. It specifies CSARDSEEAGVHNEQFF.